This T cell receptor (beta chain) is from a study of T cells and copy number aberrations in small-cell lung cancer. Donors had limited-stage small-cell lung cancer, resected between the late 2000s and the early 2020s. All donors were smokers or heavy second-hand smokers. A grid approach was used to sample three regions from each formalin-fixed paraffin-embedded tumor block. The CDR3 has 15 amino acids. Looked up from germline, CDR1 is GTSNPN and CDR2 is SVGIG (reference sequence). The ends lost 2 bases at V and 6 bases at J; junction bases unmatched: 12. TCRdb keeps only in-frame clones here, not all; method: immunoSEQ multiplex PCR. The sample holds over 5,000 clones; about 72% are singletons and the top ten take 7% to 9.5%. Study observations and caveats: Most clones, 79.9-97.7%, were restricted to a single tumor region.

By proportion, this clone is medium-sized. As yet, its antigen is unknown. The chain couples TRBV30 to TRBJ2-7; 8 bases match TRBD1. This receptor was identified in a man between 50 and 59 years old with small cell lung cancer. Source material: tumor tissue. The CDR3 spells CAWSSLARGPSEQYF. CDR3 nucleotide sequence: TGTGCCTGGAGTTCCCTGGCCAGGGGGCCTAGCGAGCAGTACTTC.